This is a list of T cell receptor beta chains from one sample in a study of cytomegalovirus exposure and HLA in healthy donors. The data were produced by immunoSEQ multiplex PCR, yet TCRdb's version contains in-frame clones alone and is incomplete. Of about 200,000 clones listed, around three quarters were seen once; the top ten hold approximately 2%. The sample comprised PBMCs. These receptors were obtained from a man aged 30 to 39 in good health and CMV-seronegative. Each CDR3 is given with its conserved first and last residue. Each record gives: V gene, J gene, clone size, D gene, CDR3 protein, CDR3 DNA. D genes are given only for firm matches. Some rows have no size entry. The others give once, few or many, or a class for an expanded clone.

V: TRBV14
J: TRBJ1-2
size: .
D: .
CDR3: CASSPQGYYGYTF
DNA: TGTGCCAGCAGCCCCCAGGGGTACTATGGCTACACCTTC

V: TRBV11-2
J: TRBJ2-5
size: .
D: TRBD2
CDR3: CASSLGASGRRETQYF
DNA: TGTGCCAGCAGCTTAGGAGCTAGCGGGAGAAGAGAGACCCAGTACTTC

V: TRBV19
J: TRBJ2-7
size: .
D: .
CDR3: CASSIEPQSYEQYF
DNA: TGTGCCAGTAGTATAGAGCCACAGTCCTACGAGCAGTACTTC

V: TRBV5-6
J: TRBJ2-2
size: .
D: TRBD1
CDR3: CASSSGQGAGTGELFF
DNA: TGTGCCAGCAGCTCAGGTCAGGGGGCAGGGACCGGGGAGCTGTTTTTT

V: TRBV18
J: TRBJ2-7
size: .
D: .
CDR3: CASSPVATDSYEQYF
DNA: TGTGCCAGCTCACCAGTTGCGACAGATTCCTACGAGCAGTACTTC

V: TRBV9
J: TRBJ1-1
size: .
D: .
CDR3: CASSVAGGSTEAFF
DNA: TGTGCCAGCAGCGTAGCGGGGGGAAGCACTGAAGCTTTCTTT

V: TRBV5-1
J: TRBJ1-2
size: .
D: .
CDR3: CASGEETLSHYGYTF
DNA: TGCGCCAGCGGGGAGGAAACTCTCTCACACTATGGCTACACCTTC

V: TRBV28
J: TRBJ2-7
size: few
D: .
CDR3: CASSFYPEVYEQYF
DNA: TGTGCCAGCAGTTTTTACCCAGAGGTCTACGAGCAGTACTTC

V: TRBV11-2
J: TRBJ1-1
size: .
D: .
CDR3: CASSWWEDQNTEAFF
DNA: TGTGCCAGCAGCTGGTGGGAGGATCAGAACACTGAAGCTTTCTTT

V: TRBV5-1
J: TRBJ2-3
size: .
D: .
CDR3: CASSSDSLVGTQYF
DNA: TGCGCCAGCAGTTCGGACAGCTTAGTAGGTACGCAGTATTTT

V: TRBV29-1
J: TRBJ2-5
size: .
D: .
CDR3: CSVEMAGQGETQYF
DNA: TGCAGCGTTGAGATGGCCGGCCAGGGAGAGACCCAGTACTTC

V: TRBV6-5
J: TRBJ1-1
size: .
D: .
CDR3: CASSYSWRDTEAFF
DNA: TGTGCCAGCAGTTACTCATGGAGAGACACTGAAGCTTTCTTT

V: TRBV10-1
J: TRBJ2-2
size: once
D: TRBD2
CDR3: CASSELAGGSGELFF
DNA: TGCGCCAGCAGTGAGCTAGCGGGAGGGTCCGGGGAGCTGTTTTTT

V: TRBV4-2
J: TRBJ1-1
size: .
D: TRBD1
CDR3: CASSQELDRDTEAFF
DNA: TGTGCCAGCAGCCAAGAGCTCGACAGGGACACTGAAGCTTTCTTT

V: TRBV5-6
J: TRBJ2-1
size: .
D: TRBD1
CDR3: CASSLAGTGVNEQFF
DNA: TGTGCCAGCAGCTTGGCCGGGACAGGGGTTAATGAGCAGTTCTTC

V: TRBV5-1
J: TRBJ1-1
size: .
D: .
CDR3: CASSLRGNLNTEAFF
DNA: TGCGCCAGCAGTCTACGGGGTAACCTGAACACTGAAGCTTTCTTT

V: TRBV6-5
J: TRBJ2-3
size: .
D: .
CDR3: CASSTPGLTDTQYF
DNA: TGTGCCAGCAGTACACCGGGACTCACAGATACGCAGTATTTT

V: TRBV7-8
J: TRBJ2-3
size: .
D: .
CDR3: CASSLGGSGPLNTDTQYF
DNA: TGTGCCAGCAGCTTAGGGGGTAGCGGACCCTTAAACACAGATACGCAGTATTTT

V: TRBV2
J: TRBJ2-7
size: .
D: TRBD2
CDR3: CASSDGSGSLSYEQYF
DNA: TGTGCCAGCAGTGATGGTAGCGGGAGTTTGTCGTACGAGCAGTACTTC

V: TRBV4-1
J: TRBJ2-7
size: .
D: TRBD2
CDR3: CASSHPGRPYEQYF
DNA: TGCGCCAGCAGCCACCCCGGGAGGCCCTACGAGCAGTACTTC

V: TRBV6-1
J: TRBJ1-2
size: .
D: .
CDR3: CASSDPGSRLSGYTF
DNA: TGTGCCAGCAGTGATCCGGGGTCTCGGCTTAGTGGCTACACCTTC

V: TRBV7-9
J: TRBJ2-3
size: .
D: .
CDR3: CASSLRTDTQYF
DNA: TGTGCCAGCAGCTTACGGACAGATACGCAGTATTTT

V: TRBV30
J: TRBJ1-1
size: .
D: TRBD1
CDR3: CAWSRRGQANTEAFF
DNA: TGTGCCTGGAGTAGGCGAGGACAGGCGAACACTGAAGCTTTCTTT

V: TRBV7-3
J: TRBJ2-2
size: .
D: TRBD1
CDR3: CATRQGAVTGELFF
DNA: TGTGCCACCCGACAGGGGGCCGTAACCGGGGAGCTGTTTTTT

V: TRBV7-9
J: TRBJ2-7
size: .
D: .
CDR3: CASSLEPSGATYEQYF
DNA: TGTGCCAGCAGCTTAGAGCCCTCGGGTGCCACCTACGAGCAGTACTTC

V: TRBV5-1
J: TRBJ2-7
size: once
D: TRBD1
CDR3: CASSPSTGTYEQYF
DNA: TGCGCCAGCAGTCCTTCGACAGGGACCTACGAGCAGTACTTC

V: TRBV6-1
J: TRBJ1-1
size: .
D: .
CDR3: CASSGQVGTEAFF
DNA: TGTGCCAGCAGTGGACAGGTTGGCACTGAAGCTTTCTTT

V: TRBV7-9
J: TRBJ1-1
size: .
D: TRBD1
CDR3: CASSPRTGALKPEAFF
DNA: TGTGCCAGCAGCCCTAGGACAGGGGCCTTAAAGCCTGAAGCTTTCTTT

V: TRBV9
J: TRBJ2-3
size: .
D: TRBD2
CDR3: CASSDPYSGLVTDTQYF
DNA: TGTGCCAGCAGCGACCCATATTCGGGACTAGTGACAGATACGCAGTATTTT

V: TRBV27
J: TRBJ2-7
size: .
D: TRBD2
CDR3: CASSLTTSGSYEQYF
DNA: TGTGCCAGCAGCCTTACGACTAGCGGATCCTACGAGCAGTACTTC

V: TRBV5-1
J: TRBJ1-1
size: .
D: TRBD1
CDR3: CASSLQGAQTEAFF
DNA: TGCGCCAGCAGCTTACAGGGGGCGCAGACTGAAGCTTTCTTT

V: TRBV5-1
J: TRBJ2-7
size: .
D: TRBD2
CDR3: CASSLGTSGRLEQYF
DNA: TGCGCCAGCAGCTTGGGCACTAGCGGGAGGCTCGAGCAGTACTTC

V: TRBV5-1
J: TRBJ2-2
size: once
D: TRBD2
CDR3: CASSGLAGVGAGELFF
DNA: TGCGCCAGCAGCGGTCTAGCGGGAGTCGGTGCGGGGGAGCTGTTTTTT

V: TRBV10-2
J: TRBJ2-5
size: .
D: .
CDR3: CASSESGRETQYF
DNA: TGCGCCAGCAGTGAGTCGGGGCGGGAGACCCAGTACTTC

V: TRBV7-3
J: TRBJ2-7
size: .
D: TRBD2
CDR3: CASSVGLAGVDEQYF
DNA: TGTGCCAGCAGCGTTGGACTAGCGGGAGTGGATGAGCAGTACTTC

V: TRBV6-1
J: TRBJ1-2
size: once
D: .
CDR3: CASSEAGKGRGGGYTF
DNA: TGTGCCAGCAGTGAAGCGGGAAAAGGGCGAGGAGGCGGCTACACCTTC

V: TRBV2
J: TRBJ2-2
size: .
D: .
CDR3: CASRARVTGELFF
DNA: TGTGCCAGCAGGGCGAGGGTCACCGGGGAGCTGTTTTTT

V: TRBV1
J: TRBJ1-1
size: .
D: .
CDR3: CTSSHKNTEAFF
DNA: TGCACCAGCAGCCATAAAAACACTGAAGCTTTCTTT

V: TRBV28
J: TRBJ1-5
size: .
D: .
CDR3: CASSFEIDLSNQPQHF
DNA: TGTGCCAGCAGTTTTGAGATCGACTTGAGCAATCAGCCCCAGCATTTT

V: TRBV5-5
J: TRBJ1-5
size: .
D: TRBD1
CDR3: CASSIRAFKVSGQTNQPQHF
DNA: TGTGCCAGCAGTATAAGAGCTTTTAAGGTGTCGGGACAGACGAATCAGCCCCAGCATTTT

V: TRBV18
J: TRBJ2-7
size: .
D: TRBD1
CDR3: CASSPRTGYSYEQYF
DNA: TGTGCCAGCTCACCTAGGACAGGCTACTCCTACGAGCAGTACTTC

V: TRBV19
J: TRBJ2-7
size: .
D: .
CDR3: CASSTNRVGSYEQYF
DNA: TGTGCCAGTAGTACGAACAGGGTAGGATCCTACGAGCAGTACTTC

V: TRBV5-1
J: TRBJ2-1
size: .
D: .
CDR3: CASSADRPPYNEQFF
DNA: TGCGCCAGCAGCGCGGACAGACCCCCTTACAATGAGCAGTTCTTC

V: TRBV4-1
J: TRBJ2-7
size: .
D: TRBD2
CDR3: CASSQGRGEIYEQYF
DNA: TGCGCCAGCAGCCAAGGTCGGGGGGAGATCTACGAGCAGTACTTC

V: TRBV7-8
J: TRBJ2-1
size: few
D: .
CDR3: CASSRQTGGSGSSYNEQFF
DNA: TGTGCCAGCAGCCGACAGACAGGGGGTAGCGGGAGTTCCTACAATGAGCAGTTCTTC

V: TRBV4-1
J: TRBJ2-2
size: .
D: TRBD2
CDR3: CASSLLGLAGANTGELFF
DNA: TGCGCCAGCAGCCTCCTTGGACTAGCGGGGGCGAACACCGGGGAGCTGTTTTTT

V: TRBV18
J: TRBJ2-1
size: .
D: TRBD2
CDR3: CASSPTSGRPDEQFF
DNA: TGTGCCAGCTCACCGACTAGCGGAAGGCCAGATGAGCAGTTCTTC